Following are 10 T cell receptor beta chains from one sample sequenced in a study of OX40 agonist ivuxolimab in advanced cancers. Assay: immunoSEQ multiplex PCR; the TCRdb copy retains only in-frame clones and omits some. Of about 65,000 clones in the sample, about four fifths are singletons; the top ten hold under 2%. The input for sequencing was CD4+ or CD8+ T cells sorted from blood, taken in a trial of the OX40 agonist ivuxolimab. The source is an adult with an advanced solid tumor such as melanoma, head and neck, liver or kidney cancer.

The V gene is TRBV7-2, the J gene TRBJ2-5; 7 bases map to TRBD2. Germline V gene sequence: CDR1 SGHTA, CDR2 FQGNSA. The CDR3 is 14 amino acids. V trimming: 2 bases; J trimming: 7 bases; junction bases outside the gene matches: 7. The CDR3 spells CASSLQSGGSTQYF. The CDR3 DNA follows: TGTGCCAGCAGCTTACAGTCGGGAGGATCGACCCAGTACTTC.

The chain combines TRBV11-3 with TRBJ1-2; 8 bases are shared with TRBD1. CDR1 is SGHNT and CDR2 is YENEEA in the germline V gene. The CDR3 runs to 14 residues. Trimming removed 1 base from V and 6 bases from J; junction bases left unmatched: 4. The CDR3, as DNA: TGTGCCAGCAGCTTAGGCGCAGGGGGCGATGGCTACACCTTC. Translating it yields CASSLGAGGDGYTF.

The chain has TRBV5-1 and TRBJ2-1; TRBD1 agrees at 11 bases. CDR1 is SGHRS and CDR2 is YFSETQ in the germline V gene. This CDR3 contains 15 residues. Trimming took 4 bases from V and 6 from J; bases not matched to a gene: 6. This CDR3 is CASSPRGQGANEQFF. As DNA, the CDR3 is TGCGCCAGCAGCCCGAGAGGACAGGGGGCCAATGAGCAGTTCTTC.

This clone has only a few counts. The CDR3 DNA follows: TGTGCCAGCAGCTTTGTTAGGACTAGCGGGAGGAATGAGCAGTTCTTC. It codes for CASSFVRTSGRNEQFF. The rearrangement links TRBV11-2 to TRBJ2-1; 14 bases are a match to TRBD2. Germline V gives CDR1 SGHAT, CDR2 FQNNGV. J was trimmed by 7 bases and V by 3 bases; bases with no gene match: 5. The CDR3 covers 16 residues.

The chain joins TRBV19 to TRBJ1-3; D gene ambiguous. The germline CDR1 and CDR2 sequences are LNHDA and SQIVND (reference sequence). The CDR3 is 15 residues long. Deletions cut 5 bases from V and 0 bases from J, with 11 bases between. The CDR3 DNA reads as TGTGCCAGTAGTTCCCGGTCGGTCTCTGGAAACACCATATATTTT. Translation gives CASSSRSVSGNTIYF.

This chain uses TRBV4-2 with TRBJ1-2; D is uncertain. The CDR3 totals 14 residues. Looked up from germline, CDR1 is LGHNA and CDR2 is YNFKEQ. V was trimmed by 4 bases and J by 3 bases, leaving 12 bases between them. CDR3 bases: TGTGCCAGCAGCCCGGGAAAGTCGTACTATGGCTACACCTTC. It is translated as CASSPGKSYYGYTF.

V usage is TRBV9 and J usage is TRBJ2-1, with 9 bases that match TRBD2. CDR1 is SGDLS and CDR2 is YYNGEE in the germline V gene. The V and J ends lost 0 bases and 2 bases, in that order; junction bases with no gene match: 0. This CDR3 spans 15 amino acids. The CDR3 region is CASSVASGAYNEQFF. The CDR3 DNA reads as TGTGCCAGCAGCGTAGCTAGCGGGGCCTACAATGAGCAGTTCTTC.

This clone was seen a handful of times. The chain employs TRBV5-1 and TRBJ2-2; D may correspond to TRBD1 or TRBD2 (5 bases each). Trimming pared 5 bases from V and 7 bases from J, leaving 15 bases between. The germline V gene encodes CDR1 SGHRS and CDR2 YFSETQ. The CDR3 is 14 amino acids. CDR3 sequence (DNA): TGCGCCAGCAGAGAGGGGTCCACCGACGGGGAGCTGTTTTTT. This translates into CASREGSTDGELFF.

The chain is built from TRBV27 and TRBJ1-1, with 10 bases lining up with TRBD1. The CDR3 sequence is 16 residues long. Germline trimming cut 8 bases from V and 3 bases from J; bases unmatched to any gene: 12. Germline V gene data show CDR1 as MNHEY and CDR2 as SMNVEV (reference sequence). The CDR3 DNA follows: TGTGCCAGCTCCTTGACAGGGGGCGGCCACTACACTGAAGCTTTCTTT. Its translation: CASSLTGGGHYTEAFF.

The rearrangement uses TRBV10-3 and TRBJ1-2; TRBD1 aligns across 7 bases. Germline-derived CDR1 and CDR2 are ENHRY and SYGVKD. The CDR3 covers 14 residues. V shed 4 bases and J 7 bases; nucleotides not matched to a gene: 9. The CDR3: CAISGGQGEGGYTF. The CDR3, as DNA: TGTGCCATCAGTGGGGGCCAGGGGGAAGGTGGCTACACCTTC.